These 28 T cell receptor beta chains originate from one sample sequenced in a study of T cell responses to AZD1222 COVID-19 vaccine. The assay was immunoSEQ multiplex PCR, and TCRdb's table has in-frame clones only and misses some. This sample has about 180,000 clones; just over 85% occur once, and the top ten carry roughly 0.5%. The sample was peripheral blood, taken on day 0 of AZD1222 vaccination. Receptor source: an adult in good health.

Only a few counts were recorded for this clone. The CDR3 nucleotides are TGTGCCAGCAGTCCCCTTGCGGCCTTCGGCAATCAGCCCCAGCATTTT. Translation: CASSPLAAFGNQPQHF. The rearrangement joins TRBV28 to TRBJ1-5; no definite D call. Per the germline V gene, CDR1 is MDHEN and CDR2 is SYDVKM. V lost 5 bases and J lost 2, with 16 bases in between. This CDR3 has 16 residues.

The rearrangement uses TRBV27 and TRBJ1-2, with 8 bases that match TRBD1. This CDR3 spans 15 amino acids. The germline V gene encodes CDR1 MNHEY and CDR2 SMNVEV (reference sequence). Trimming took 8 bases from V and 4 from J; bases not matched to a gene: 12. The CDR3 DNA follows: TGTGCCAGCGGATACTCGGACAGGGTAGGCTATGGCTACACCTTC. It encodes CASGYSDRVGYGYTF.

A remark on this clone: The same CDR3 can be traced to other DNA sequences in this sample. The chain couples TRBV6-1 to TRBJ1-5, with 7 bases matching TRBD1. This CDR3 has 14 residues. CDR1 MNHNS and CDR2 SASEGT come from the germline V gene. The trim removed 1 base at V and 7 bases at J, leaving 4 bases unmatched. CDR3 sequence (DNA): TGTGCCAGCAGTGAAGGAGGGGGCGGGCAGCCCCAGCATTTT. Translation: CASSEGGGGQPQHF.

This clone has just a few counts. The V and J genes are TRBV5-1 and TRBJ2-3; D remains ambiguous. The CDR3 length is 14 residues. Germline-derived CDR1 and CDR2 are SGHRS and YFSETQ. V was clipped by 2 bases and J by 8 bases, with 15 bases between them. The DNA for the CDR3 is TGCGCCAGCAGCTTTAGGCTTGGGGAAGGTACGCAGTATTTT. Translation: CASSFRLGEGTQYF.

This sequence joins TRBV27 and TRBJ2-1; 14 bases agree with TRBD2. The CDR3 is 16 amino acids. V lost 2 bases to trimming and J lost 12 bases; unmatched junction nucleotides: 9. Per the germline V gene, CDR1 is MNHEY and CDR2 is SMNVEV (reference sequence). In DNA, the CDR3 is TGTGCCAGCAGTTTAGATCCCGGGACTAGCGGGGGCTGGCAGTTCTTC. Encoded protein: CASSLDPGTSGGWQFF.

The J gene is TRBJ1-2, the V gene TRBV7-9, with 7 bases identical to TRBD1. With 4 bases clipped from V and 7 bases from J, the junction kept 6 bases outside the gene matches. The germline gives CDR1 SEHNR, CDR2 FQNEAQ (reference sequence). The CDR3 runs to 13 residues. In nucleotides, the CDR3 is TGTGCCAGCAGCTCCGGGACAGAGGCTGGCTACACCTTC. It encodes CASSSGTEAGYTF. Variable domain in full (rest from reference TRBV7-9 and TRBJ1-2): DTGVSQNPRHKITKRGQNVTFRCDPISEHNRLYWYRQTLGQGPEFLTYFQNEAQLEKSRLLSDRFSAERPKGSFSTLEIQRTEQGDSAMYLCASSSGTEAGYTFGSGTRLTVV.

The gene calls are TRBV7-9 and TRBJ1-2; tentatively, D is TRBD1 (5 bases). The CDR3 is 15 residues long. CDR1 is SEHNR and CDR2 is FQNEAQ in the germline V gene (reference sequence). V lost 6 bases and J lost 5, with 19 bases in between. CDR3 sequence: CASSHGPGTAYGYTF. CDR3 DNA: TGTGCCAGCAGTCACGGGCCGGGGACGGCTTATGGCTACACCTTC.

The genes are TRBV5-1 and TRBJ1-6; D is undetermined. Trimming cost V 1 base and J 10 bases, with 9 bases left between them. Germline CDR1 reads SGHRS; CDR2 reads YFSETQ. The CDR3 consists of 13 residues. CDR3 DNA: TGCGCCAGCAGCTTGCATGAGCAATCACCCCTCCACTTT. Its protein is CASSLHEQSPLHF. Looking up the rest from reference TRBV5-1 and TRBJ1-6 gives the full variable domain: KAGVTQTPRYLIKTRGQQVTLSCSPISGHRSVSWYQQTPGQGLQFLFEYFSETQRNKGNFPGRFSGRQFSNSRSEMNVSTLELGDSALYLCASSLHEQSPLHFGNGTRLTVT.

The chain couples TRBV9 to TRBJ2-5; either TRBD1 or TRBD2 may fit D (5 bases each). V lost 4 bases, J lost 1 base, and 8 bases lay in between. The CDR3 has 13 amino acids. Germline-derived CDR1 and CDR2 are SGDLS and YYNGEE. CDR3 in DNA: TGTGCCAGCAGCCGGGACGGCCAAGAGACCCAGTACTTC. Translating gives CASSRDGQETQYF.

This chain joins TRBV14 and TRBJ2-7; 10 nucleotides align to TRBD2. CDR1 and CDR2 from the germline V gene are SGHDN and FVKESK. The CDR3 loop spans 16 amino acids. The junction had 8 bases not matched to a gene; V was cut back by 3 bases and J by 3 bases. The CDR3: CASSHRLAGAHYEQYF. The CDR3, as DNA: TGTGCCAGCAGCCACCGCCTAGCGGGGGCTCACTACGAGCAGTACTTC.

The chain recombines TRBV9 with TRBJ1-1; unclear D gene. The germline gives CDR1 SGDLS, CDR2 YYNGEE. The germline V and J ends were trimmed by 2 bases and 8 bases, with 10 bases remaining between them. This CDR3 has 12 residues. Here the CDR3 DNA reads TGTGCCAGCAGCGTCCGCGGGGAGGAAGCTTTCTTT. This gives the protein CASSVRGEEAFF.

This chain's CDR3 is CASSEGQLYNSPLHF. DNA of the CDR3: TGTGCCAGCAGTGAGGGACAGTTGTATAATTCACCCCTCCACTTT. The chain links TRBV25-1 to TRBJ1-6, with 7 nucleotides matching TRBD1. The CDR3 is made up of 15 amino acids. Germline V gene sequence: CDR1 MGHDK, CDR2 SYGVNS. The ends lost 3 bases at V and 4 bases at J; junction bases unmatched: 3.

The rearrangement joins TRBV5-8 to TRBJ1-2; tentative D call: TRBD1 (6 bases). Germline CDR1 reads SGHTS; CDR2 reads YDEGEE. V gave up 1 base and J gave up 3 bases, with 7 bases separating them. The length of the CDR3 is 13 residues. The CDR3 nucleotides are TGTGCCAGCAGCTTGACAGGGCACTATGGCTACACCTTC. It encodes CASSLTGHYGYTF.

The V and J genes are TRBV15 and TRBJ1-5; TRBD1 is a possible D gene (5 bases). This CDR3 spans 16 amino acids. Per germline, CDR1 LNHNV and CDR2 YYDKDF (reference sequence). Deletions cut 1 base from V and 0 bases from J, with 10 bases between. CDR3 amino acids: CATSRGPGLSNQPQHF. The CDR3 DNA reads as TGTGCCACCAGCAGAGGGCCAGGGCTTAGCAATCAGCCCCAGCATTTT.

V gene TRBV5-4 combines with J gene TRBJ1-6; D is ambiguous. The CDR3 is 15 amino acids. Trimming pared 0 bases from V and 7 bases from J, leaving 11 bases between. Per germline, CDR1 SGHNT and CDR2 YYREEE (reference sequence). The CDR3 nucleotides read TGTGCCAGCAGCTTGGGATCGGGGTACAATTCACCCCTCCACTTT. Translation: CASSLGSGYNSPLHF.

This clone was detected only once. The chain combines TRBV30 with TRBJ1-2; D is undetermined. Germline CDR1 reads GTSNPN; CDR2 reads SVGIG (reference sequence). V lost 3 bases, J lost 5 bases, and 13 bases lay in between. This CDR3 has 13 residues. CDR3 bases: TGTGCCTGGAGCCCCGAGGTAGAATATGGCTACACCTTC. Translated, it gives CAWSPEVEYGYTF.

The CDR3 region is CASTLVLGTGELFF. CDR3 nucleotides: TGTGCCAGCACCCTCGTCCTGGGCACCGGGGAGCTGTTTTTT. The rearrangement links TRBV7-9 to TRBJ2-2; no reliable D call. Trimming stripped 7 bases from V and 4 bases from J, with 13 bases between. The germline V gene has CDR1 SEHNR and CDR2 FQNEAQ (reference sequence). The CDR3 consists of 14 residues.

This clone has a handful of counts. The chain links TRBV6-5 to TRBJ1-6, with D possibly TRBD1 on 5 matching bases. The length of the CDR3 is 14 residues. V was pared by 0 bases and J by 10 bases, with 10 bases between. Germline V gene lookup returns CDR1 MNHEY and CDR2 SVGAGI. The CDR3 loop is CASSYSTGESPLHF. The CDR3 coding sequence is TGTGCCAGCAGTTACTCTACAGGAGAATCACCCCTCCACTTT.

The chain links TRBV3-1 (or the pseudogene TRBV3-2) to TRBJ1-4; D not resolved. Deletions cut 4 bases from V and 7 bases from J, with 13 bases between. Looked up from germline, CDR1 is LGHDT and CDR2 is YNNKEL (reference sequence). This CDR3 spans 14 amino acids. This CDR3 is CASSLRAEGEKLFF. The CDR3 coding sequence is TGTGCCAGCAGCCTAAGGGCAGAAGGTGAAAAACTGTTTTTT.

J is TRBJ1-5 and V is TRBV19; maybe TRBD1 (5 bases). The ends were cut back, 7 bases at V and 10 bases at J, with 20 bases in the middle. The CDR3 is 14 amino acids. Germline CDR1 is LNHDA and CDR2 is SQIVND (reference sequence). As DNA, the CDR3 is TGTGCCAGTACCCAAGGGGCGCGATTAGGACCCCAGCATTTT. It encodes CASTQGARLGPQHF.

The V and J genes are TRBV6-5 and TRBJ1-1, with 8 bases lining up with TRBD1. The CDR3 sequence is 15 residues long. Looked up from germline, CDR1 is MNHEY and CDR2 is SVGAGI. V was clipped by 0 bases and J by 10 bases; unmatched bases: 10. The CDR3: CASSYSSRGPRGAFF. CDR3 in DNA: TGTGCCAGCAGTTACTCGAGCAGGGGGCCGCGAGGAGCTTTCTTT.

The chain carries TRBV25-1 and TRBJ2-1; D not resolved. Deletions cut 1 base from V and 7 bases from J, with 17 bases between. This CDR3 has 16 residues. Germline CDR1 is MGHDK and CDR2 is SYGVNS. The CDR3 sequence is CASSESNSAPVNEQFF. In DNA, the CDR3 is TGTGCCAGCAGTGAATCAAATAGTGCCCCCGTAAATGAGCAGTTCTTC.

The V gene is TRBV5-1, the J gene TRBJ2-3; TRBD2 is a possible D gene (6 bases). Germline-derived CDR1 and CDR2 are SGHRS and YFSETQ. The CDR3 consists of 15 residues. Trimming cost V 4 bases and J 2 bases, with 14 bases left between them. Here the CDR3 reads CASSGTAGYTDTQYF. CDR3 in DNA: TGCGCCAGCAGCGGGACGGCGGGATACACAGATACGCAGTATTTT.

The chain has TRBV18 and TRBJ2-3, with 8 bases lining up with TRBD2. CDR3 length equals 15 residues. CDR1 is KGHSH, CDR2 LQKENI, per germline. V trimming: 4 bases; J trimming: 6 bases; junction bases outside the gene matches: 9. Here the CDR3 DNA reads TGTGCCAGCTCACAAGCGGGGGAGAACACGGATACGCAGTATTTT. As protein: CASSQAGENTDTQYF.

This clone was detected once. This chain links TRBV7-2 with TRBJ2-1, with 8 bases fitting TRBD2. The CDR3 totals 15 residues. Germline V gene sequence: CDR1 SGHTA, CDR2 FQGNSA. Trimming at V came to 7 bases and at J to 2 bases, leaving 7 bases not matched to a gene. CDR3: CASTQLAVAYNEQFF. DNA for the CDR3: TGTGCCAGCACCCAACTAGCGGTGGCCTACAATGAGCAGTTCTTC.

This rearrangement joins TRBV29-1 to TRBJ1-1; D unclear. Germline-derived CDR1 and CDR2 are SQVTM and ANQGSEA. V lost 1 base, J lost 4 bases, and 4 bases lay in between. The CDR3 runs to 11 residues. The chain's CDR3 is CSVEGGTEAFF. The DNA for the CDR3 is TGCAGCGTTGAAGGGGGCACTGAAGCTTTCTTT.

V is TRBV3-1 (or the pseudogene TRBV3-2) and J is TRBJ2-2, with D perhaps TRBD1 or TRBD2 (5 bases each). This CDR3 is 15 amino acids long. The germline V gene encodes CDR1 LGHDT and CDR2 YNNKEL (reference sequence). Trimming left V 4 bases short and J 5 bases short, with 14 bases between. The DNA of the CDR3 is TGTGCCAGCAGCCGGTTACGGGGCGGAACCGGGGAGCTGTTTTTT. It encodes CASSRLRGGTGELFF.

V is TRBV7-8 and J is TRBJ1-5; D is ambiguous. The CDR3 has 15 amino acids. The V and J ends lost 0 bases and 0 bases respectively, with 6 bases between them. The germline gives CDR1 SGHVS, CDR2 FQNEAQ. In DNA, the CDR3 is TGTGCCAGCAGCTTAGCCTCCGATAGCAATCAGCCCCAGCATTTT. It encodes CASSLASDSNQPQHF.